This T cell receptor (beta chain) was obtained from a study of graft-versus-host responses after intestinal transplantation (dated by TCRdb to 2020 to 2023). A note on the overall study: The transplants that recipients got were multivisceral, liver-intestinal, or isolated intestinal. The cohort enrolled some 23 intestinal transplant recipients, one of whom was a retransplant, and a few patients without pretransplant specimens were excluded. Instead of going to the commercial service, samples from a few later patients were sequenced in-house on an Illumina MiSeq and processed with MiXCR. Donor T cell macrochimerism was defined as a peak of at least 4% donor T cells among recipient peripheral blood mononuclear cells. Graft-versus-host and host-versus-graft alloreactive T cell clones were tracked in the graft, circulation and bone marrow after intestinal transplantation using bulk TCR-beta CDR3 sequencing. To identify alloreactive clones, pre-transplant mixed lymphocyte reaction products were sequenced and then compared with unstimulated pre-transplant donor and recipient T cells. Every recipient was given anti-thymocyte globulin induction, followed by roughly 3 years of maintenance tacrolimus and steroids. General study outcomes and caveats: Peak levels of circulating GvH clones were associated with declines in HvG clones early after transplant. Patients with donor T cell macrochimerism had high GvH to HvG T cell clonal ratios in their allografts. The conclusions were limited by the relatively low number and heterogeneity of the intestinal transplant patients. GvH clones were detected in recipient bone marrow, and some of these GvH clones were observed earlier in ileal mucosa or blood, consistent with an intestinal mucosal origin.

V loses 3 bases, J loses 0 bases, and the germline ends lie 6 bases apart. Including cysteine and phenylalanine, the CDR3 has 13 amino acids. Of all the DNA, just the CDR3 is kept, 39 bases in frame from base 1. The CDR1 and CDR2 encoded by the germline V gene are SGHAT and FQNNGV. This clone was counted once. Its antigen is currently not known. No much larger clone is present one base from it, and per-base qualities are unavailable. What the time point label conveys for this sample: cells obtained before transplantation from donor or recipient. CD3+CD4+ and CD3+CD8+ populations were FACS-sorted from unstimulated pre-transplant donor and recipient cells taken from spleen or lymph nodes. Libraries came from the immunoSEQ multiplex PCR assay. In most patients, genomic DNA was isolated using the Qiagen DNeasy Blood and Tissue Kit and sent frozen to Adaptive Biotechnologies for TCR sequencing. Adaptive Biotechnologies carried out high-throughput TCR-beta CDR3 sequencing of genomic DNA for most patients. The original pipeline was this. TCR sequencing data were retrieved from Adaptive's ImmunoSEQ software for 15 to 20 patients, whereas three other patients were processed with MiXCR and VDJtools. CD4 versus CD8 sorting errors were corrected by removing sequences found in both subsets at a frequency ratio below 5:1. CDR3 nucleotide sequences shared by donor and recipient were removed because the origin of these sequences could not be assigned. To be classed as alloreactive, a clone needed at least 2-fold expansion over unstimulated cells and a minimum CFSE-low frequency of 0.002% (template counts) or 0.001% (read counts). Clones detected in sequenced pre-transplant spleen, lymph node, or MLR CFSE-low populations of the donor or recipient were defined as mappable. Cumulative frequency of alloreactive clones was calculated as a percentage of all sequences weighted by copy number. This immuneACCESS table, as held by TCRdb, lists in-frame sequences with V and J called but not all clones. Of the missing ones, under half trace to an unresolved V gene in checked studies; the others have no known cause. V and J calls and clone size are copied from that table; D and trimming were computed from the DNA. Across this sample there are about 89,000 clones, with 80% to 95% seen only once. In total, the top ten clones hold less than 0.4% of the sample.

Recombination connected TRBV11-2 to TRBJ2-7, with no confidently assigned D gene. This TCR was recovered from a human donor who received an intestinal transplant. The sample in question was unstimulated CD4+ T cells sorted from spleen or lymph node cells, obtained before intestinal transplant. The CDR3 region: CASSFGRSYEQYF. The DNA sequence is TGTGCCAGCAGCTTCGGGCGCTCCTACGAGCAGTACTTC.